Listed below are T cell receptor beta chains from one sample, sequenced in a study of CD8+ T cells in alopecia areata. The method was immunoSEQ multiplex PCR; TCRdb's version includes in-frame clones alone and lacks a portion of them. Of more than 10,000 clones detected, roughly 59% appear once; the ten largest clones hold around 8.5%. The input for sequencing was skin, taken at week 0. The source is a human donor with alopecia areata. CDR3s include the opening cysteine and the closing phenylalanine or tryptophan. Fields, in order: J gene, V gene, clone size, D gene, CDR3 DNA, CDR3 protein. A D gene is named only where the DNA matches it firmly. Size values are once, few and many counts, or a class for expanded clones, and some rows have none.

j_call: TRBJ2-2
v_call: TRBV7-3
clone_size: few
d_call: TRBD1
cdr3_nt: TGTGCCAGCAGCCTATCCGGGACAGGATCGGCCGGGGAGCTGTTTTTT
cdr3_aa: CASSLSGTGSAGELFF

j_call: TRBJ2-2
v_call: TRBV4-1
clone_size: -
d_call: TRBD1
cdr3_nt: TGCGCCAGCAGCCAATATCGACAGGGTCGGGACACCGGGGAGCTGTTTTTT
cdr3_aa: CASSQYRQGRDTGELFF

j_call: TRBJ1-1
v_call: TRBV7-2
clone_size: -
d_call: -
cdr3_nt: TGTGCCAGCAGCAAAACTGGGGGCATGAACACTGAAGCTTTCTTT
cdr3_aa: CASSKTGGMNTEAFF

j_call: TRBJ2-7
v_call: TRBV6-1
clone_size: -
d_call: -
cdr3_nt: TGTGCCACAGAATACTCCTACGAGCAGTACTTC
cdr3_aa: CATEYSYEQYF

j_call: TRBJ2-3
v_call: TRBV6-4
clone_size: -
d_call: TRBD2
cdr3_nt: TGTGCCAGCAGTGATCTAGCGGGAGAGGGGACAGATACGCAGTATTTT
cdr3_aa: CASSDLAGEGTDTQYF

j_call: TRBJ2-1
v_call: TRBV5-1
clone_size: -
d_call: TRBD2
cdr3_nt: TGCGCCAGCAGCTTGGCGGGAGGGCGGGTCGATGAGCAGTTCTTC
cdr3_aa: CASSLAGGRVDEQFF

j_call: TRBJ2-5
v_call: TRBV9
clone_size: few
d_call: TRBD2
cdr3_nt: TGTGCCAGCAGCCCAGGGGAGGTAGCGGGAGTCTGGCAAGAGACCCAGTACTTC
cdr3_aa: CASSPGEVAGVWQETQYF

j_call: TRBJ2-7
v_call: TRBV4-1
clone_size: -
d_call: -
cdr3_nt: TGCGCCAGCAGCCCGGGACACTCCTACGAGCAGTACTTC
cdr3_aa: CASSPGHSYEQYF

j_call: TRBJ1-2
v_call: TRBV7-3
clone_size: once
d_call: -
cdr3_nt: TGTGCCAGCAGCACAACGGGTCAAGGGGGCTACACCTTC
cdr3_aa: CASSTTGQGGYTF

j_call: TRBJ2-3
v_call: TRBV7-3
clone_size: -
d_call: TRBD2
cdr3_nt: TGTGCCAGCAGCCCCCGGGGGTGGACTAGCGACACAGATACGCAGTATTTT
cdr3_aa: CASSPRGWTSDTDTQYF

j_call: TRBJ1-4
v_call: TRBV18
clone_size: -
d_call: -
cdr3_nt: TGTGCCAGCTCACCACCTATTTATGACGGTGGGGGCGAAAAACTGTTTTTT
cdr3_aa: CASSPPIYDGGGEKLFF

j_call: TRBJ2-7
v_call: TRBV18
clone_size: -
d_call: -
cdr3_nt: TGTGCCAGCTCACCAGGGGACTCCTACGAGCAGTACTTC
cdr3_aa: CASSPGDSYEQYF

j_call: TRBJ1-1
v_call: TRBV6-5
clone_size: medium-sized
d_call: -
cdr3_nt: TGTGCCAGCAGTGCGACGCCGGGGGTATTCGCTGAAGCTTTCTTT
cdr3_aa: CASSATPGVFAEAFF

j_call: TRBJ1-4
v_call: TRBV7-9
clone_size: -
d_call: -
cdr3_nt: TGTGCCAGCAGCTCCCCGGGAATTTGGGGGTCAGAAGGGGAAAAACTGTTTTTT
cdr3_aa: CASSSPGIWGSEGEKLFF

j_call: TRBJ2-7
v_call: TRBV10-3
clone_size: few
d_call: -
cdr3_nt: TGTGCCATCAGTGACTCAGGGTTCTCCTACGAGCAGTACTTC
cdr3_aa: CAISDSGFSYEQYF

j_call: TRBJ1-1
v_call: TRBV4-1
clone_size: medium-sized
d_call: -
cdr3_nt: TGCGCCAGCAGCCGACCGGGACAAGAAGCTTTCTTT
cdr3_aa: CASSRPGQEAFF

j_call: TRBJ1-5
v_call: TRBV4-1
clone_size: -
d_call: TRBD1
cdr3_nt: TGCGCCAGCAGCCAAGTCGGGACAGGGTTTCAGCCCCAGCATTTT
cdr3_aa: CASSQVGTGFQPQHF

j_call: TRBJ1-1
v_call: TRBV11-3
clone_size: once
d_call: -
cdr3_nt: TGTGCCAGCAGCTTAGGTCTGAGAGAACGGAACACTGAAGCTTTCTTT
cdr3_aa: CASSLGLRERNTEAFF

j_call: TRBJ1-3
v_call: TRBV6-4
clone_size: few
d_call: -
cdr3_nt: TGTGCCAGCAGAACCCATCCAAGGTCCGGAAACACCATATATTTT
cdr3_aa: CASRTHPRSGNTIYF

j_call: TRBJ2-3
v_call: TRBV11-2
clone_size: few
d_call: TRBD2
cdr3_nt: TGTGCCAGCAGCTTAGACTCCTTCCAGCGGGGGGAGCGGGATACGCAGTATTTT
cdr3_aa: CASSLDSFQRGERDTQYF

j_call: TRBJ2-7
v_call: TRBV18
clone_size: few
d_call: TRBD2
cdr3_nt: TGTGAGAAACCGGGCGGGGGAGCCTCCTACGAGCAGTACTTC
cdr3_aa: CEKPGGGASYEQYF

j_call: TRBJ2-2
v_call: TRBV12-5
clone_size: few
d_call: -
cdr3_nt: TGTGCTAGTGGTTTGGACCACCCACTCAGGGAGCGAATAACTACCGGGGAGCTGTTTTTT
cdr3_aa: CASGLDHPLRERITTGELFF

j_call: TRBJ1-4
v_call: TRBV7-2
clone_size: medium-sized
d_call: TRBD1
cdr3_nt: TGTGCCAGCAGCTCCCGGACAGGGGAACTGTTTTTT
cdr3_aa: CASSSRTGELFF

j_call: TRBJ1-5
v_call: TRBV19
clone_size: -
d_call: -
cdr3_nt: TGTGCCTCCTCCGTGGGTCGGAATCAGCCCCAGCATTTT
cdr3_aa: CASSVGRNQPQHF

j_call: TRBJ2-1
v_call: TRBV19
clone_size: -
d_call: TRBD2
cdr3_nt: TGTGCCAGTAGTAAAACTAGCGGGAGCATAAATGAGCAGTTCTTC
cdr3_aa: CASSKTSGSINEQFF

j_call: TRBJ2-5
v_call: TRBV2
clone_size: -
d_call: -
cdr3_nt: TGTGCCAGCTCTAGACAAGAGACCCAGTACTTC
cdr3_aa: CASSRQETQYF

j_call: TRBJ2-7
v_call: TRBV27
clone_size: -
d_call: TRBD1
cdr3_nt: TGTGCCAGTCAGGGACAGGGCTCCTACGAGCAGTACTTC
cdr3_aa: CASQGQGSYEQYF

j_call: TRBJ2-7
v_call: TRBV18
clone_size: -
d_call: -
cdr3_nt: TGTGCCAGCTCACCACCGTTACAGACTATCTCTACTTACTACGAGCAGTACTTC
cdr3_aa: CASSPPLQTISTYYEQYF

j_call: TRBJ1-1
v_call: TRBV6-5
clone_size: -
d_call: -
cdr3_nt: TGTGCCAGCACCGTTAGGGGGGCGAACACTGAAGCTTTCTTT
cdr3_aa: CASTVRGANTEAFF

j_call: TRBJ2-1
v_call: TRBV6-5
clone_size: few
d_call: -
cdr3_nt: TGTGCCAGCAGCGCGAGTTACAATGAGCAGTTCTTC
cdr3_aa: CASSASYNEQFF

j_call: TRBJ1-4
v_call: TRBV4-1
clone_size: -
d_call: -
cdr3_nt: TGCGCCAGCAGCCAAGAATCTCTCGACTCAGAACTGTTTTTT
cdr3_aa: CASSQESLDSELFF

j_call: TRBJ1-4
v_call: TRBV7-8
clone_size: -
d_call: -
cdr3_nt: TGTGCCAGCAGCCCTCTTGCCCTGTCTAGCGAAAAACTGTTTTTT
cdr3_aa: CASSPLALSSEKLFF